The 14 T cell receptor beta chains in this list originate from one sample, sequenced in a study of blood T cell repertoires in COVID-19. The method was immunoSEQ multiplex PCR; TCRdb's version includes in-frame clones alone and lacks a portion of them. The sample holds roughly 400,000 clones, around 90% seen once. Specimen: PBMCs or T cells enriched from blood (not recorded which). The receptors derive from a man in his late teens or twenties who had recovered from COVID-19.

This clone has a single count. The J gene is TRBJ1-3, the V gene TRBV18; no clear D. The CDR3 runs 13 residues. Trimming removed 5 bases from V and 2 bases from J, with 7 bases in between. The V gene's germline CDR1 is KGHSH and CDR2 LQKENI. As DNA, the CDR3 is TGTGCCAGCTCAGCCGGGACTGGAAACACCATATATTTT. Amino acids: CASSAGTGNTIYF.

The chain combines TRBV19 with TRBJ1-1; no clear D gene. This CDR3 has 12 residues. The V and J ends lost 8 bases and 3 bases respectively, with 10 bases between them. Looked up from germline, CDR1 is LNHDA and CDR2 is SQIVND (reference sequence). In DNA form, the CDR3 reads TGTGCCAGTTTCCGGGAATACACTGAAGCTTTCTTT. This gives the protein CASFREYTEAFF.

The chain is built from TRBV18 and TRBJ1-5, with D uncertain. The CDR3 has 18 residues. Germline V gene lookup returns CDR1 KGHSH and CDR2 LQKENI. V was pared by 8 bases and J by 0 bases, with 23 bases between. DNA for the CDR3: TGTGCCAGCCATAACATCGGGAACACCTTACATAGCAATCAGCCCCAGCATTTT. Amino acid sequence: CASHNIGNTLHSNQPQHF.

In the case of this clone: This same CDR3 is encoded by further DNA sequences in the sample. The chain couples TRBV2 to TRBJ1-3; perhaps TRBD1 as D (6 bases). The V end was cut by 3 bases, the J end by 4 bases, with 7 bases between. Germline assignment: CDR1 SNHLY and CDR2 FYNNEI. The CDR3 consists of 13 residues. CDR3 sequence: CASSDRGGNTIYF. The CDR3, as DNA: TGTGCCAGCAGTGACAGGGGCGGAAACACCATATATTTT. Full variable domain (rest looked up from reference TRBV2 and TRBJ1-3): EPEVTQTPSHQVTQMGQEVILRCVPISNHLYFYWYRQILGQKVEFLVSFYNNEISEKSEIFDDQFSVERPDGSNFTLKIRSTKLEDSAMYFCASSDRGGNTIYFGEGSWLTVV.

In nucleotides, the CDR3 is TGTGCCAGTGTAGATGGGCCGGATGCGAACACTGAAGCTTTCTTT. It yields the protein CASVDGPDANTEAFF. The chain recombines TRBV19 with TRBJ1-1; D is unclear. Germline values: CDR1 LNHDA, CDR2 SQIVND (reference sequence). The CDR3 has 15 residues. Trimming removed 8 bases from V and 1 base from J, with 17 bases in between.

This sequence joins TRBV27 and TRBJ2-6; TRBD1 is a possible D gene (5 bases). The CDR3 is made up of 17 amino acids. In germline, CDR1 is MNHEY, CDR2 SMNVEV (reference sequence). Trimming pared 5 bases from V and 0 bases from J, leaving 14 bases between. Here the CDR3 DNA reads TGTGCCAGCAGTCCCCAGGGATCCCTCTCTGGGGCCAACGTCCTGACTTTC. Its protein is CASSPQGSLSGANVLTF.

The J gene is TRBJ1-4, the V gene TRBV4-2, with a possible D match to TRBD1 (6 bases). V was trimmed by 4 bases and J by 0 bases, leaving 12 bases between them. This CDR3 region has 16 residues. CDR1 and CDR2 (germline): LGHNA, YNFKEQ. CDR3 region: CASSREGGATNEKLFF. CDR3 nucleotides: TGTGCCAGCAGCCGGGAAGGGGGAGCAACTAATGAAAAACTGTTTTTT.

The V and J genes are TRBV27 and TRBJ2-2, with a possible D match to TRBD2 (5 bases). Between the trimmed V and J ends, which lost 2 bases and 4 bases, there was a span of 14 bases. CDR3 length: 16 residues. The germline V gene encodes CDR1 MNHEY and CDR2 SMNVEV (reference sequence). In DNA form, the CDR3 reads TGTGCCAGCAGTTTAAGGTGGAAAGGAGGCACCGGGGAGCTGTTTTTT. Translation: CASSLRWKGGTGELFF.

The chain joins TRBV18 to TRBJ2-2; a possible D gene is TRBD1 (5 bases). The length of the CDR3 is 13 residues. The germline gives CDR1 KGHSH, CDR2 LQKENI. V was pared by 5 bases and J by 5 bases, with 9 bases between. CDR3 in amino acids: CASSTGWTGELFF. Written as DNA, the CDR3 is TGTGCCAGCTCAACAGGCTGGACCGGGGAGCTGTTTTTT.

The genes are TRBV25-1 and TRBJ1-1; D unclear. V shed 6 bases and J shed 6 bases, with 11 bases lying between them. The CDR3 spans 12 residues. CDR1 is MGHDK and CDR2 is SYGVNS in the germline V gene. The CDR3, as DNA: TGTGCCAGCAGGGAACTAGATTCTGAAGCTTTCTTT. Its protein product is CASRELDSEAFF.

The rearrangement uses TRBV7-9 and TRBJ2-1; D possibly corresponds to TRBD2 (6 bases). Germline assignment: CDR1 SEHNR and CDR2 FQNEAQ (reference sequence). V shed 2 bases and J shed 7 bases, with 12 bases lying between them. The CDR3 sequence is 14 residues long. The CDR3 DNA follows: TGTGCCAGCAGCTTAAGGGAGGCCAGGAATGAGCAGTTCTTC. Amino acids: CASSLREARNEQFF.

J is TRBJ1-5 and V is TRBV18, with D maybe TRBD1 (5 bases). From germline, CDR1 is KGHSH and CDR2 LQKENI. Trimming cost V 3 bases and J 6 bases, with 15 bases left between them. The CDR3 runs 15 residues. CDR3 region: CASSPPQGRSQPQHF. CDR3 nucleotides: TGTGCCAGCTCACCTCCGCAGGGTAGGAGTCAGCCCCAGCATTTT.

There are a few counts of this clone. This sequence joins TRBV6-6 and TRBJ1-2; no reliable D call. Per the germline V gene, CDR1 is MNHNY and CDR2 is SVGAGI (reference sequence). CDR3 size: 13 residues. The germline V and J ends were trimmed by 8 bases and 2 bases, with 12 bases remaining between them. CDR3 nucleotides: TGTGCCAGCTACGTCAGAGGGAACTATGGCTACACCTTC. Translated: CASYVRGNYGYTF.

In its sample, this clone was seen a few times. The gene calls are TRBV27 and TRBJ1-2, with D possibly being TRBD1 (5 bases). CDR1 and CDR2 (germline): MNHEY, SMNVEV (reference sequence). CDR3 length: 13 amino acids. The V and J ends lost 2 bases and 4 bases respectively, with 8 bases between them. Written as DNA, the CDR3 is TGTGCCAGCAGTTTAGGGGGGGGCTATGGCTACACCTTC. This encodes CASSLGGGYGYTF.